This TCR beta chain is drawn from a study of OX40 agonist ivuxolimab in advanced cancers. Study background: Patients got intravenous ivuxolimab at 0.01 to 10 mg/kg every 2 weeks. Overall study results and limits: Low normalized T-cell clonal expansion was additionally recorded for some nonresponders.

As regards this clone: The target antigen is unknown.

The CDR3 is 14 amino acids. V lost 4 bases and J lost 9, with 18 bases in between. CDR1 and CDR2 (germline): SGHTA, FQGNSA. Measured with immunoSEQ multiplex PCR; TCRdb has only the in-frame clones, and not every one. The sample holds tens of thousands of clones; around 83% are singletons and the top ten take around 16%. The specimen was CD4+ or CD8+ T cells sorted from blood, collected in a trial of the OX40 agonist ivuxolimab. The gene calls are TRBV7-2 and TRBJ2-5; tentatively, D is TRBD2 (5 bases). The TCR was taken from an adult with an advanced solid tumor such as melanoma, head and neck, liver or kidney cancer. The CDR3 DNA sequence: TGTGCCAGCAGCTCAAGCGGTAGTTCCTCAGCCCAGTACTTC. Translation gives CASSSSGSSSAQYF.